The source of this TCR beta chain is a study of chemoradiotherapy in HPV16-positive cancers. Sequenced by immunoSEQ multiplex PCR; TCRdb stores in-frame clones only, minus some. The sample carries more than 10,000 clones, 75% to 90% recorded once. Of note for this clone: Its antigen is unknown.

Study-wide results and caveats: During treatment, candidate HPV-specific clones and E7-related motifs expanded in tumor. HPV-specific T cells were functionally defined from only a couple of HPV16-positive patients.

Germline lookup yields CDR1 LGHDT and CDR2 YNNKEL (reference sequence). The CDR3 has 9 amino acids. Trimming removed 4 bases at V and 7 bases at J, with 1 base between. The sequenced sample was blood, obtained from a patient who underwent chemoradiotherapy. This receptor was taken from a human donor with HPV-associated anogenital cancer. The chain joins TRBV3-1 (or the pseudogene TRBV3-2) to TRBJ1-1; D remains unclear. In DNA, the CDR3 is TGTGCCAGCAGCCGTGAAGCTTTCTTT. Protein product: CASSREAFF.